The present T cell receptor (beta chain) was sequenced within a study of blood T cell repertoires in COVID-19. The method was immunoSEQ multiplex PCR; TCRdb's version includes in-frame clones alone and lacks a portion of them. The sample has about 300,000 clones, around four fifths seen once. CDR1 and CDR2 (germline): MNHEY, SVGEGT. CDR3 length: 14 amino acids. Trimming removed 5 bases from V and 2 bases from J; junction bases left unmatched: 0. The chain carries TRBV6-2 or TRBV6-3 and TRBJ2-1; 10 bases line up with TRBD2. Sequencing was performed on peripheral blood. The sequence came from a woman aged 50 to 60 with acute or convalescent COVID-19. The CDR3 DNA reads as TGTGCCAGCAGTGGACTAGCGGCCTACAATGAGCAGTTCTTC. Its protein is CASSGLAAYNEQFF.